This TCR beta chain appears in the sequencing data of a study of shared clonotypes between healthy human individuals. As for this clone: The sample has other DNA sequences that encode this CDR3 too.

Measured with immunoSEQ multiplex PCR; TCRdb has only the in-frame clones, and not every one. The sample yields 1,500,000 or so clones, roughly 96% seen once. This TCR was recovered from a man aged 25-40 years in good health. Specimen: naive CD4+ T cells sorted from blood. Subset in this sample: CD45RA+ positively selected.

In nucleotides, the CDR3 is TGTGCCAGCAGCGTTGCCCCCTACAATGAGCAGTTCTTC. Encoded protein: CASSVAPYNEQFF. The chain is built from TRBV9 and TRBJ2-1, with D hard to call. Trimming took off 2 bases at V and 2 bases at J, with 5 bases between the two ends. Germline V gene lookup returns CDR1 SGDLS and CDR2 YYNGEE. The CDR3 contains 13 residues.